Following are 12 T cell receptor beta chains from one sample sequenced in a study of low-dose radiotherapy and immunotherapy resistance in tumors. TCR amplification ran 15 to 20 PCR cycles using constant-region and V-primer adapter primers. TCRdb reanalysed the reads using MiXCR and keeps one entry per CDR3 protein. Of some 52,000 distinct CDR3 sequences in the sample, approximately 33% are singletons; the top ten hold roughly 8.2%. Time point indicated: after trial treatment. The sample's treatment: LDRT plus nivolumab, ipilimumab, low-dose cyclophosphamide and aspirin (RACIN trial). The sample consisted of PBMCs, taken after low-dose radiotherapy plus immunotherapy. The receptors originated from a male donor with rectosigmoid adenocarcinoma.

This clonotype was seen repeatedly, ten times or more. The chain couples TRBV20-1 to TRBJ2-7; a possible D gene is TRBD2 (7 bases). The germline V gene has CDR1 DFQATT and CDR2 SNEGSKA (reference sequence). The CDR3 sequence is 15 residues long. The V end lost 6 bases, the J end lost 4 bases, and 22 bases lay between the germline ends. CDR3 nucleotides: TGCAGTGCAAGCCTCGCGGGGGCCGGGGGTTACGAGCAGTACTTC. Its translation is CSASLAGAGGYEQYF.

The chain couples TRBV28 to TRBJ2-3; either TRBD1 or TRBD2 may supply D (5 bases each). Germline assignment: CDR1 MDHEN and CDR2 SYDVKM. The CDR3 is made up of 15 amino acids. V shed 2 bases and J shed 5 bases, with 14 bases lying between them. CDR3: CASSLGGIGEDTQYF. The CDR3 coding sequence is TGTGCCAGCAGTTTAGGGGGTATCGGGGAAGATACGCAGTATTTT.

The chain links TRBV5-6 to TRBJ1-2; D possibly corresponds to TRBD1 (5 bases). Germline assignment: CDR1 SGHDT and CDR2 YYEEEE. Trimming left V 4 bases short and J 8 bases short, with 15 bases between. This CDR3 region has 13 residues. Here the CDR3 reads CASSMGRTAGYTF. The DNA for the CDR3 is TGTGCCAGCAGCATGGGGCGGACTGCGGGCTACACCTTC. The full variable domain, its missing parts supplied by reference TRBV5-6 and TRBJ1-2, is DAGVTQSPTHLIKTRGQQVTLRCSPKSGHDTVSWYQQALGQGPQFIFQYYEEEERQRGNFPDRFSGHQFPNYSSELNVNALLLGDSALYLCASSMGRTAGYTFGSGTRLTVV.

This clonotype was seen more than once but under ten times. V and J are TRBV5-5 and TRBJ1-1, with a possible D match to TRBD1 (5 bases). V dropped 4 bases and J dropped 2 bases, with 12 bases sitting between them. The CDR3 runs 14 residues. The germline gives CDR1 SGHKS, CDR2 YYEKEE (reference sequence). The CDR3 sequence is CASSPWGVNTEAFF. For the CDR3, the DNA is TGTGCCAGCAGCCCATGGGGGGTTAACACTGAAGCTTTCTTT.

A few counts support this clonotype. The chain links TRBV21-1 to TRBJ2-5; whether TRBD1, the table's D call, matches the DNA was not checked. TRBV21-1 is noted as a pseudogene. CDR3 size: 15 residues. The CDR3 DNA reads TGTGCCAGCACCTACCGGGACAGGGATCCGGAGACCCAGTACTTC. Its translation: CASTYRDRDPETQYF.

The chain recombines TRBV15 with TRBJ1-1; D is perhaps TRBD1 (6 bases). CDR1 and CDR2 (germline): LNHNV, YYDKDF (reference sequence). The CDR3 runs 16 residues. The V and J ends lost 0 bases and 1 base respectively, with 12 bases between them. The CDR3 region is CATSRDRGGQNTEAFF. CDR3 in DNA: TGTGCCACCAGCAGAGATAGGGGGGGGCAGAACACTGAAGCTTTCTTT.

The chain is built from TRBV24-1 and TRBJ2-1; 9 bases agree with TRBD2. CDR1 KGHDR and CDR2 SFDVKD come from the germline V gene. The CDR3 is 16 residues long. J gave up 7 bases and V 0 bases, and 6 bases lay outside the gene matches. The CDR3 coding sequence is TGTGCCACCAGTGATTTGCAGGCGGGAGGGCGGAATGAGCAGTTCTTC. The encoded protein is CATSDLQAGGRNEQFF.

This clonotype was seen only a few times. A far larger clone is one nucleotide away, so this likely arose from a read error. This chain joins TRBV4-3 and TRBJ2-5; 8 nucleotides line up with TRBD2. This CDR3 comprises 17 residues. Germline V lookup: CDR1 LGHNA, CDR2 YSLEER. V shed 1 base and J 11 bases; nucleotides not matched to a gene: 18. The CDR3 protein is CASSQGPAVSGTREQYF. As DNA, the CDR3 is TGCGCCAGCAGCCAAGGCCCGGCGGTTAGCGGGACTAGGGAGCAGTACTTC.

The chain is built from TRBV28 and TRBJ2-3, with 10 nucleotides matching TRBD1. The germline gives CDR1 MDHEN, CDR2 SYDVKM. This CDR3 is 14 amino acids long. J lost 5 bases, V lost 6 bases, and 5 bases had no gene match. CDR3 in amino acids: CASRGTGVQDTQYF. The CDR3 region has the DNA TGTGCCAGCAGAGGGACAGGGGTACAAGATACGCAGTATTTT.

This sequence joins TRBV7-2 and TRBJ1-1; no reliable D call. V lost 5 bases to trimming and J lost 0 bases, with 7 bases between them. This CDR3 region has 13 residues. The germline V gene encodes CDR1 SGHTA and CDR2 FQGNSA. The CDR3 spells CASSPYLNTEAFF. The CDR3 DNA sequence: TGTGCCAGCAGCCCGTACCTGAACACTGAAGCTTTCTTT. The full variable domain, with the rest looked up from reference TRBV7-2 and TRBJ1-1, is GAGVSQSPSNKVTEKGKDVELRCDPISGHTALYWYRQSLGQGLEFLIYFQGNSAPDKSGLPSDRFSAERTGGSVSTLTIQRTQQEDSAVYLCASSPYLNTEAFFGQGTRLTVV.

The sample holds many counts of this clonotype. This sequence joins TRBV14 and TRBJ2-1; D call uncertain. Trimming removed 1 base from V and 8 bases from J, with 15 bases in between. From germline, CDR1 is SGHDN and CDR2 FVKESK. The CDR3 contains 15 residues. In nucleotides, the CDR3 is TGTGCCAGCAGCCAAGGCGTCTTGCGGTGGGATGAGCAGTTCTTC. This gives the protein CASSQGVLRWDEQFF.

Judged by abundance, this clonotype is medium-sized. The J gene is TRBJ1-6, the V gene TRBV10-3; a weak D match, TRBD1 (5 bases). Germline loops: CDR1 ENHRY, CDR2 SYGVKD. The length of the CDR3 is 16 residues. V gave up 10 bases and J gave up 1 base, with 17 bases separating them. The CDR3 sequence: CATRKGEASYNSPLHF. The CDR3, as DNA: TGTGCCACCAGGAAAGGGGAGGCTTCCTATAATTCACCCCTCCACTTT.